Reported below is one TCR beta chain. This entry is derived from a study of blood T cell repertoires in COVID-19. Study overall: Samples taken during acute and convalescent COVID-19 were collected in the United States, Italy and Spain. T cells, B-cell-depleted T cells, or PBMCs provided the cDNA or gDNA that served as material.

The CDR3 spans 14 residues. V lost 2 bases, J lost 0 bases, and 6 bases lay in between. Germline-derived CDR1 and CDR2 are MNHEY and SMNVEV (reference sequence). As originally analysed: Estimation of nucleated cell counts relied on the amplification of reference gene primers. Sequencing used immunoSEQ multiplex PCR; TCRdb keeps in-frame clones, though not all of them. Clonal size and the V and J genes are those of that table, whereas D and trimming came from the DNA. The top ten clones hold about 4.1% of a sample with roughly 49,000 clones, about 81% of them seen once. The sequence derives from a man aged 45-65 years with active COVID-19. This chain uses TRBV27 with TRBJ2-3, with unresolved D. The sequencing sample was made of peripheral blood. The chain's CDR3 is CASSLIRSTDTQYF. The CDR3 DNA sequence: TGTGCCAGCAGTTTAATCCGGAGCACAGATACGCAGTATTTT.